This T cell receptor beta chain was recovered during a study of shared clonotypes between healthy human individuals. An even split of each subset's genomic DNA across several immunoSEQ plates was performed. Repertoires were generated with immunoSEQ multiplex PCR, while TCRdb's copy carries only in-frame clones and drops some. This table holds about 1.5 million clones, approximately 98% found once. The CDR3 covers 13 residues. V was shortened by 6 bases and J by 6 bases, with 14 bases between the two germline ends. CDR1 is SGHTA, CDR2 FQGNSA, per germline. The source material was naive CD4+ T cells sorted from blood. Stated subset: CD45RA+ positively selected. J is TRBJ1-1 and V is TRBV7-2; D is unresolved. The TCR originated in a man between 25 and 39 years old in good health. The CDR3 here is CASSPQQESEAFF. In nucleotides, the CDR3 is TGTGCCAGCAGTCCACAACAAGAGTCTGAAGCTTTCTTT.